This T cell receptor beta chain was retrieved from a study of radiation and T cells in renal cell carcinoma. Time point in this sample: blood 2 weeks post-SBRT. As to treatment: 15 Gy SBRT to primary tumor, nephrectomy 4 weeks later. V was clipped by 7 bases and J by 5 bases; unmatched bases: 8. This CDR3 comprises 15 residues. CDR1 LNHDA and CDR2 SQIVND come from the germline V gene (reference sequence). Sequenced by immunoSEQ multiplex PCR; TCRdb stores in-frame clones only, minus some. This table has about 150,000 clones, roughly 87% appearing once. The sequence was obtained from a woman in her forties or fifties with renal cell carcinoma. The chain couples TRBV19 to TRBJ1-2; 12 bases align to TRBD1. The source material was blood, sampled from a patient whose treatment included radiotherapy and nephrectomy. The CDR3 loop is CASTGTGGEGYGYTF. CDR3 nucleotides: TGTGCCAGTACCGGGACAGGGGGCGAAGGGTATGGCTACACCTTC.